The clone carrying this T cell receptor beta chain occurred once. What it binds is unknown. Looked up from germline, CDR1 is KGHDR and CDR2 is SFDVKD. Trimming pared 3 bases from V and 0 bases from J, leaving 13 bases between. The CDR3 covers 17 residues. This sample stems from a study of identical twins. Template switching added a universal primer site; cDNA carried unique molecular identifiers. TCRdb reprocessed the 5' RACE reads with MiXCR, giving one entry per CDR3 protein. The data show 1.5 million to 2 million distinct CDR3 sequences, roughly a third seen once. Study results and limitations: Models predicted less out-of-frame TCR alpha sharing in monozygotic twins than was found. Out-of-frame alpha sequences common to twins exhibited a surplus of low generation probability. Cord blood's abundant beta clonotypes had fewer insertions, unlike memory repertoires.

Material: cord blood. This clonotype was obtained from a newborn girl in good health. The chain joins TRBV24-1 to TRBJ2-2; D is perhaps TRBD1 or TRBD2 (5 bases each). CDR3 protein: CATSDPRDATNTGELFF. The DNA of the CDR3 is TGTGCCACCAGTGATCCTCGGGACGCCACGAACACCGGGGAGCTGTTTTTT.